The next 22 T cell receptor beta chains were all read from a single sample in a study of CD8+CD57+ T cells in acquired aplastic anemia. Using genomic DNA as the template, TCR beta VDJ and CDR3 profiling was carried out. TCRdb reanalysed the reads using MiXCR and keeps one entry per CDR3 protein. The sample has 180,000 or so distinct CDR3 sequences, under 55% seen once. Sequencing was done on patients that had shown CD8+CD57+ cell expansion by flow cytometry. The sample comprised sorted CD4+, CD8+, or CD8+CD57+ T cells (not recorded which) from PBMCs. The source is a human donor with aplastic anemia.

This clonotype was recorded many times. The rearrangement joins TRBV20-1 to TRBJ2-5, with D unclear. The CDR3 has 14 residues. CDR1 and CDR2 from the germline V gene are DFQATT and SNEGSKA (reference sequence). V lost 3 bases to trimming and J lost 2 bases, with 13 bases between them. CDR3 loop: CSASLWESQETQYF. In DNA, the CDR3 is TGCAGTGCTAGTCTCTGGGAAAGTCAAGAGACCCAGTACTTC.

Turning to this clonotype: A much larger clone lies a single base off, so this may be a read error. The rearrangement joins TRBV6-5 to TRBJ1-1; 8 bases fit TRBD1. CDR3 length: 14 amino acids. Trimming at V came to 2 bases and at J to 5 bases, leaving 4 bases not matched to a gene. Germline V gene data show CDR1 as MNHEY and CDR2 as SVGAGI. CDR3 amino acids: CASSYMDRATEAFF. CDR3 nucleotides: TGTGCCAGCAGTTACATGGACAGGGCGACTGAAGCTTTCTTT.

This clonotype was seen at least ten times. The chain joins TRBV24-1 to TRBJ1-2, with a tentative D call TRBD1 (5 bases). V shed 3 bases and J shed 3 bases, with 7 bases lying between them. This CDR3 is 13 amino acids long. CDR1 and CDR2 from the germline V gene are KGHDR and SFDVKD. CDR3 sequence: CATSDDSYYGYTF. The CDR3 DNA is TGTGCCACCAGTGATGACAGCTACTATGGCTACACCTTC.

This clonotype turned up a few times. The chain carries TRBV5-1 and TRBJ2-1; the match to TRBD2 covers 15 bases. V trimming: 3 bases; J trimming: 4 bases; junction bases outside the gene matches: 8. The germline V gene encodes CDR1 SGHRS and CDR2 YFSETQ. This CDR3 region has 18 residues. The CDR3 nucleotides read TGCGCCAGCAGCTCTCCGGGACTAGCGGGGGGAAGTTACAATGAGCAGTTCTTC. Its translation is CASSSPGLAGGSYNEQFF.

This clonotype appeared a single time. The CDR3 reads CASSLVDEQYF. The CDR3, as DNA: TGTGCCAGCAGCTTAGTTGACGAGCAGTACTTC. The V and J genes are TRBV7-2 and TRBJ2-7; D is unresolved. V was pared by 1 base and J by 5 bases, with 3 bases between. CDR1 is SGHTA and CDR2 is FQGNSA in the germline V gene. There are 11 residues in the CDR3.

Ten or more counts support this clonotype. The J gene is TRBJ2-2, the V gene TRBV6-1, with D hard to call. The CDR3 spans 14 residues. CDR1 and CDR2 from the germline V gene are MNHNS and SASEGT. The V end lost 7 bases, the J end lost 2 bases, and 11 bases lay between the germline ends. As DNA, the CDR3 is TGTGCCAGCACCAGGACCGCTAACACCGGGGAGCTGTTTTTT. It codes for CASTRTANTGELFF.

As concerns this clonotype: The conserved phenylalanine or tryptophan normally closing the CDR3 is absent here, so this likely arose from a read error. The gene calls are TRBV11-2 and TRBJ2-2; D not resolved. The length of the CDR3 is 14 residues. CDR1 is SGHAT and CDR2 is FQNNGV in the germline V gene. V dropped 3 bases and J dropped 1 base, with 6 bases sitting between them. Here the CDR3 DNA reads TGTGCCAGCAGCTTGTACGAGAACACCGGGGAGCTGTTTTCT. Translation gives CASSLYENTGELFS.

The chain joins TRBV6-5 to TRBJ1-4, with D possibly matching TRBD1 (6 bases). With 4 bases removed from V and 8 bases from J, the gap between germline ends came to 17 bases. The CDR3 has 15 amino acids. Germline V gives CDR1 MNHEY, CDR2 SVGAGI. The CDR3 DNA reads TGTGCCAGCAGTTTCGCAACAGGGCTGAGGGAAAAACTGTTTTTT. This gives the protein CASSFATGLREKLFF.

The V and J genes are TRBV27 and TRBJ1-2; a possible D gene is TRBD1 (5 bases). The V end lost 5 bases, the J end lost 0 bases, and 10 bases lay between the germline ends. The germline V gene has CDR1 MNHEY and CDR2 SMNVEV (reference sequence). This CDR3 contains 14 residues. The CDR3 DNA is TGTGCCAGCAGTCGACAGCCCTCTAACTATGGCTACACCTTC. Encoded protein: CASSRQPSNYGYTF.

The chain uses TRBV15 and TRBJ1-2; perhaps TRBD1 as D (5 bases). CDR1 is LNHNV and CDR2 is YYDKDF in the germline V gene (reference sequence). Trimming took off 0 bases at V and 3 bases at J, with 11 bases between the two ends. This CDR3 spans 15 amino acids. The CDR3 loop is CATSRDIREDYGYTF. The CDR3 coding sequence is TGTGCCACCAGCAGAGATATCAGGGAGGACTATGGCTACACCTTC.

Note on this clonotype: At one of its ends the junction is not consistent with the germline gene, which may arise from a read error. V and J are TRBV20-1 and TRBJ2-3; TRBD2 is a possible D gene (6 bases). Germline-derived CDR1 and CDR2 are DFQATT and SNEGSKA (reference sequence). The CDR3 has 16 residues. Here the CDR3 DNA reads TGCAGTACTTTACTTGCGGGGTGGCCTGGCACAGATGCGCAGTATTTT. Protein sequence: CSTLLAGWPGTDAQYF.

The chain employs TRBV7-9 and TRBJ2-5; D not resolved. This CDR3 region has 13 residues. Trimming pared 0 bases from V and 5 bases from J, leaving 7 bases between. Germline V gene sequence: CDR1 SEHNR, CDR2 FQNEAQ (reference sequence). The CDR3 sequence: CASSLAPTETQYF. The CDR3 DNA is TGTGCCAGCAGCTTAGCGCCGACGGAGACCCAGTACTTC.

This clonotype turned up a few times. The chain is built from TRBV3-1 and TRBJ1-6; no firm D call. Trimming took off 0 bases at V and 5 bases at J, with 11 bases between the two ends. Per the germline V gene, CDR1 is LGHDT and CDR2 is YNNKEL (reference sequence). There are 16 residues in the CDR3. This CDR3 reads CASSQDLADNNSPLHF. The CDR3 coding sequence is TGTGCCAGCAGCCAAGATTTAGCAGACAATAATTCACCCCTCCACTTT.

This clonotype was recorded at least ten times. The V and J genes are TRBV20-1 and TRBJ2-2; tentative D call: TRBD2 (6 bases). CDR1 and CDR2 (germline): DFQATT, SNEGSKA (reference sequence). The V and J ends lost 5 bases and 6 bases respectively, with 16 bases between them. CDR3 size: 14 residues. Here the CDR3 DNA reads TGCAGTGCTCCCTGGGGGGATAGGCCCGGGGAGCTGTTTTTT. This gives the protein CSAPWGDRPGELFF.

A few counts support this clonotype. The chain joins TRBV7-6 to TRBJ2-5, with D perhaps TRBD2 (7 bases). CDR1 and CDR2 (germline): SGHVS, FNYEAQ. The CDR3 runs to 14 residues. Trimming left V 2 bases short and J 6 bases short, with 13 bases between. CDR3 loop: CASSLSPGGQTQYF. DNA for the CDR3: TGTGCCAGCAGCTTATCCCCCGGGGGGCAGACCCAGTACTTC.

Here the CDR3 DNA reads TGTGCCAGCAGCCCCGACAAGAACTATGGCTACACCTTC. This encodes CASSPDKNYGYTF. The V call is TRBV2, the J call TRBJ1-2; D is uncertain. Germline CDR1 reads SNHLY; CDR2 reads FYNNEI. Deletions cut 6 bases from V and 2 bases from J, with 10 bases between. CDR3 length: 13 amino acids. Together with reference TRBV2 and TRBJ1-2, the CDR3 gives the full variable domain: EPEVTQTPSHQVTQMGQEVILRCVPISNHLYFYWYRQILGQKVEFLVSFYNNEISEKSEIFDDQFSVERPDGSNFTLKIRSTKLEDSAMYFCASSPDKNYGYTFGSGTRLTVV.

This clonotype was counted at least ten times. J is TRBJ1-2 and V is TRBV6-2 or TRBV6-3; perhaps TRBD1 as D (5 bases). Per the germline V gene, CDR1 is MNHEY and CDR2 is SVGEGT. This CDR3 spans 14 amino acids. V was shortened by 6 bases and J by 0 bases, with 11 bases between the two germline ends. CDR3 amino acids: CASRRDGANYGYTF. CDR3 nucleotide sequence: TGTGCCAGCAGGCGGGACGGAGCTAACTATGGCTACACCTTC.

This clonotype was counted between two and nine times. The CDR3 loop reads CASSSENSPLHF. CDR3 DNA sequence: TGTGCCAGCAGCTCCGAGAATTCACCCCTCCACTTT. V usage is TRBV7-9 and J usage is TRBJ1-6; D is undetermined. The CDR3 runs 12 residues. The germline V gene has CDR1 SEHNR and CDR2 FQNEAQ (reference sequence). The ends were cut back, 4 bases at V and 7 bases at J, with 5 bases in the middle.

The chain joins TRBV2 to TRBJ2-1; tentative D call: TRBD1 (5 bases). Trimming cost V 3 bases and J 7 bases, with 13 bases left between them. From germline, CDR1 is SNHLY and CDR2 FYNNEI. The CDR3 is 14 residues long. Written as DNA, the CDR3 is TGTGCCAGCAGTGAGGTTTACTACAGGAATGAGCAGTTCTTC. Translating gives CASSEVYYRNEQFF.

The chain joins TRBV19 to TRBJ2-7; 10 bases agree with TRBD1. The CDR3 contains 15 residues. Trimming removed 3 bases from V and 3 bases from J; junction bases left unmatched: 5. The germline V gene encodes CDR1 LNHDA and CDR2 SQIVND (reference sequence). The DNA for the CDR3 is TGTGCCAGTAGTATCCCGACAGGGGGCCACTACGAGCAGTACTTC. The encoded protein is CASSIPTGGHYEQYF.

This clonotype was counted a single time. A much more abundant neighbour one base away suggests this may be a read error. The chain carries TRBV3-1 and TRBJ2-3; no clear D. This CDR3 comprises 12 residues. Germline V gives CDR1 LGHDT, CDR2 YNNKEL (reference sequence). In nucleotides, the CDR3 is TGTGCCGGCAGCCTCGACCCCGATACGCAGTATTTT. Its translation is CAGSLDPDTQYF.

This chain links TRBV18 with TRBJ2-1; D is ambiguous. CDR1 and CDR2 from the germline V gene are KGHSH and LQKENI. The V end lost 6 bases, the J end lost 4 bases, and 10 bases lay between the germline ends. This CDR3 spans 13 amino acids. The CDR3: CASSPDLYNEQFF. The CDR3 coding sequence is TGTGCCAGCTCCCCGGACCTATACAATGAGCAGTTCTTC. The variable domain in full, with the rest retrieved from reference TRBV18 and TRBJ2-1, is NAGVMQNPRHLVRRRGQEARLRCSPMKGHSHVYWYRQLPEEGLKFMVYLQKENIIDESGMPKERFSAEFPKEGPSILRIQQVVRGDSAAYFCASSPDLYNEQFFGPGTRLTVL.